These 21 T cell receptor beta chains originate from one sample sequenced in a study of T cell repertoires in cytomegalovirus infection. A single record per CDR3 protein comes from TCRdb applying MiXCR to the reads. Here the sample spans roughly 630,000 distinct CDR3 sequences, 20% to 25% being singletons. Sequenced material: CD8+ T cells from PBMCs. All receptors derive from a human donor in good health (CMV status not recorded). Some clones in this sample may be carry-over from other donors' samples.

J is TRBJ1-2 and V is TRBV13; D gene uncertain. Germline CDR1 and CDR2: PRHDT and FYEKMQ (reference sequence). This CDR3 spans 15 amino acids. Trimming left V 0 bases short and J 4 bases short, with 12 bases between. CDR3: CASSLGGDASYGYTF. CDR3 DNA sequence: TGTGCCAGCAGCTTAGGGGGTGATGCCTCCTATGGCTACACCTTC.

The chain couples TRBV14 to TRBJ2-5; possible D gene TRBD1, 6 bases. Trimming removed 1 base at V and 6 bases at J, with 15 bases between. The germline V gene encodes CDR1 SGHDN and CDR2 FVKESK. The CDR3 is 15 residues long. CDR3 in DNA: TGTGCCAGCAGCCAAGCTGTTACAGGGCGGAAGACCCAGTACTTC. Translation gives CASSQAVTGRKTQYF.

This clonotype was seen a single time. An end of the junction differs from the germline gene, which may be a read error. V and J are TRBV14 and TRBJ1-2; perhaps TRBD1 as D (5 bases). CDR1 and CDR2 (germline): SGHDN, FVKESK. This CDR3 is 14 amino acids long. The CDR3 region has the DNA TGTGCCAACAGCCAAGGGGAATCTTTCTATGGCTACACCTTC. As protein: CANSQGESFYGYTF.

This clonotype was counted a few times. The CDR3: CASSGVPYEQYF. The DNA of the CDR3 is TGTGCCAGCAGTGGAGTCCCCTACGAGCAGTACTTC. This chain connects TRBV6-6 to TRBJ2-7; D not certain. Trimming removed 5 bases from V and 2 bases from J, with 7 bases in between. CDR3 length: 12 residues. From germline, CDR1 is MNHNY and CDR2 SVGAGI (reference sequence).

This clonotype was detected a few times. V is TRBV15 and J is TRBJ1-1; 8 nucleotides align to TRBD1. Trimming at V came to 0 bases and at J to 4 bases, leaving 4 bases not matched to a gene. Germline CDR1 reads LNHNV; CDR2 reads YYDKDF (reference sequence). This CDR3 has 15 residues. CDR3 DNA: TGTGCCACCAGCAGAGAGAGGACAGGGCTCACTGAAGCTTTCTTT. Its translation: CATSRERTGLTEAFF.

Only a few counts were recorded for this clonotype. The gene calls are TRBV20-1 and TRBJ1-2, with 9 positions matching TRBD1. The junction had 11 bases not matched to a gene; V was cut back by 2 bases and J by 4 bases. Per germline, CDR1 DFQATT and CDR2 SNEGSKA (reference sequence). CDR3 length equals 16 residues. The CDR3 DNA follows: TGCAGTGCTAGATTACCAGGACAGGGGAGGCTCTATGGCTACACCTTC. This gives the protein CSARLPGQGRLYGYTF.

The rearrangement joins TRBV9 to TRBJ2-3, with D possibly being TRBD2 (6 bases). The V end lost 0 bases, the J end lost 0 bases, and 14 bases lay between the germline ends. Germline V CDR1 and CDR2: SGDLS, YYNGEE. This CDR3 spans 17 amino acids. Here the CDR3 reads CASSVAPSATSTDTQYF. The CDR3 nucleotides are TGTGCCAGCAGCGTAGCGCCTAGCGCAACTAGCACAGATACGCAGTATTTT.

The CDR3 DNA is TGTGCCAGCAGTTCACAGCCGAACACTGAAGCTTTCTTT. Translating gives CASSSQPNTEAFF. V is TRBV7-9 and J is TRBJ1-1; no clear D. This CDR3 comprises 13 residues. Trimming removed 6 bases from V and 1 base from J, with 9 bases in between. Per the germline V gene, CDR1 is SEHNR and CDR2 is FQNEAQ (reference sequence).

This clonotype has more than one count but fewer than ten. The CDR3, as DNA: TGTGCCAGCAGTGAATACCTTTTTAGGACAGCTAGCACAGATACGCAGTATTTT. Translated: CASSEYLFRTASTDTQYF. The chain joins TRBV25-1 to TRBJ2-3; perhaps TRBD1 as D (6 bases). The CDR3 consists of 18 residues. CDR1 and CDR2 (germline): MGHDK, SYGVNS. V lost 0 bases, J lost 0 bases, and 16 bases lay in between.

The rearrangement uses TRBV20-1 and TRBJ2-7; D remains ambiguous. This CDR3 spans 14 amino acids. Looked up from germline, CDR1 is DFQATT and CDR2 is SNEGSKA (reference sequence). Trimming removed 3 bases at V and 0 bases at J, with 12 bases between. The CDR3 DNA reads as TGCAGTGCTAGTCCCTACGAGAGCTCCTACGAGCAGTACGTC. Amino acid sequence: CSASPYESSYEQYV.

In DNA form, the CDR3 reads TGTGCCATCAGTGACCACCAACCCACCGGGGAGCTGTTTTTT. This encodes CAISDHQPTGELFF. The J gene is TRBJ2-2, the V gene TRBV10-3; no clear D gene. V was cut by 3 bases and J by 4 bases, with 9 bases left in between. The CDR3 loop spans 14 amino acids. In germline, CDR1 is ENHRY, CDR2 SYGVKD.

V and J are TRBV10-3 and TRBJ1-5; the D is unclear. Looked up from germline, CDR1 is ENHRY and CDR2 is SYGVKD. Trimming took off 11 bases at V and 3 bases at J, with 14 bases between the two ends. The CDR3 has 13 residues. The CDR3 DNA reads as TGTGCCGTCGCTGAATTGCTCAATCAGCCCCAGCATTTT. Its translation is CAVAELLNQPQHF.

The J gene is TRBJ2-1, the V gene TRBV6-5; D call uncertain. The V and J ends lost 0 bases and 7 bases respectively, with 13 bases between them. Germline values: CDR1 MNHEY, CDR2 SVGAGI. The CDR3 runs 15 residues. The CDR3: CASSYSRDSRNEQFF. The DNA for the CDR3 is TGTGCCAGCAGTTACTCTCGCGACTCGAGGAATGAGCAGTTCTTC.

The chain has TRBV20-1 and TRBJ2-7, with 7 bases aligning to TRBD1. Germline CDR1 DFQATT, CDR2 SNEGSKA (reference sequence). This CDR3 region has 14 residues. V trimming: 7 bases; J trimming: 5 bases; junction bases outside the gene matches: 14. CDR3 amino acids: CSVTTGPISDEQYV. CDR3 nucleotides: TGCAGTGTCACGACAGGGCCTATTTCGGACGAGCAGTACGTC.

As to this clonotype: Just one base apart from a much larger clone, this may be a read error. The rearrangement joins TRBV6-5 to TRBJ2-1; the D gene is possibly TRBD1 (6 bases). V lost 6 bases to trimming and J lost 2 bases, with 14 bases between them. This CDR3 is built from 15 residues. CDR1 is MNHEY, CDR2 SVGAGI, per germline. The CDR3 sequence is CASSERDRTYNEQFF. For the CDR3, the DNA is TGTGCCAGCAGCGAACGCGACAGGACCTACAATGAGCAGTTCTTC.

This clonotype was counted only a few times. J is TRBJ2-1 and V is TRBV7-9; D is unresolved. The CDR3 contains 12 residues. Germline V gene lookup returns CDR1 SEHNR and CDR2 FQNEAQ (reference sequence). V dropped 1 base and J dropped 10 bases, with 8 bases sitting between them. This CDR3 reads CASSLGLKEQFF. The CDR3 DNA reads TGTGCCAGCAGCTTAGGATTGAAGGAGCAGTTCTTC.

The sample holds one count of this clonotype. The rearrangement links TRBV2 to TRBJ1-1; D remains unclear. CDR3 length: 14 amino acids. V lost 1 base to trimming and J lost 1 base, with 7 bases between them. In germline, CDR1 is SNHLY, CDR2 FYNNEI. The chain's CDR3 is CASSEGAGNTEAFF. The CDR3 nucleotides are TGTGCCAGCAGTGAAGGGGCAGGGAACACTGAAGCTTTCTTT.

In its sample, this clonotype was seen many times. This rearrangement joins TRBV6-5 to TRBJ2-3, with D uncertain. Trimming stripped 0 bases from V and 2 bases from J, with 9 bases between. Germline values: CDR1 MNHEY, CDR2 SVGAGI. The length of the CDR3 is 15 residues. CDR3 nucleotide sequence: TGTGCCAGCAGTTACTCCGGATACCTCACAGATACGCAGTATTTT. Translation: CASSYSGYLTDTQYF.

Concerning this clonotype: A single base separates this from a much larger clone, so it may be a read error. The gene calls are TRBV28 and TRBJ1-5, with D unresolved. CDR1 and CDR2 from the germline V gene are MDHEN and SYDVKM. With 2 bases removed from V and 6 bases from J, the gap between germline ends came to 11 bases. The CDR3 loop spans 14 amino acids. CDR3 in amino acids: CASSLNWLSQPQHF. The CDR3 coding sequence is TGTGCCAGCAGTTTAAACTGGTTAAGTCAGCCCCAGCATTTT.

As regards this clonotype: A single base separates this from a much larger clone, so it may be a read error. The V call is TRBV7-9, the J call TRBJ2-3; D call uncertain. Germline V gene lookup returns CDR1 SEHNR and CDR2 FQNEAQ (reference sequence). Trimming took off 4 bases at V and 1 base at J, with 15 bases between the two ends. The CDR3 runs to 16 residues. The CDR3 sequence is CASSYHKDWGTDTQYF. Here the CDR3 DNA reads TGTGCCAGCAGCTATCACAAAGACTGGGGCACAGATACGCAGTATTTT.

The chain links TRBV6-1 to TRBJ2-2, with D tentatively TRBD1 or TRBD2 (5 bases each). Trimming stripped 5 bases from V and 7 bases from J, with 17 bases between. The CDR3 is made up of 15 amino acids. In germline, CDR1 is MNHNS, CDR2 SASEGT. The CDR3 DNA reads TGTGCCAGCAGTTACACCCTACCAGGGAGCGGGGAGCTGTTTTTT. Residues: CASSYTLPGSGELFF.